This T cell receptor (beta chain) appears in the sequencing data of a study of Graves' ophthalmopathy and Graves' hyperthyroidism. General study findings and limits: Separation of ophthalmopathy from stable hyperthyroidism was achieved by a 13-signature model, at approximately 90% sensitivity and under 83% specificity.

The CDR3 totals 12 residues. Germline V gene lookup returns CDR1 ENHRY and CDR2 SYGVKD. V gave up 3 bases and J gave up 5 bases, with 8 bases separating them. Using RNA transcripts, the TCR beta CDR3 regions were amplified. Second-round multiplex PCR came after first-round RT-PCR with HTBI primers. TCRdb re-analysed the multiplex PCR reads in MiXCR, keeping a single row per CDR3 protein. Of about 400,000 distinct CDR3 sequences detected, around 16% appear once; the ten largest clones hold 1.5% to 2%. The sample holds a few counts of this clonotype. Its target is unknown. Donors with ophthalmopathy: moderate-to-severe activity, CAS ≥3, NOSPECS ≥4, duration under 3 months. Clinical symptoms, serum thyroxine, TRAb, thyroid ultrasound and orbital computed tomography formed the basis of diagnosis.

The receptor comes from a woman aged 18-29 years with Graves' ophthalmopathy. Specimen: peripheral blood. The J gene is TRBJ2-7, the V gene TRBV10-3, with no clear D. In nucleotides, the CDR3 is TGTGCCATCAGTGAACCCCGAGACGAGCAGTACTTC. This translates into CAISEPRDEQYF.